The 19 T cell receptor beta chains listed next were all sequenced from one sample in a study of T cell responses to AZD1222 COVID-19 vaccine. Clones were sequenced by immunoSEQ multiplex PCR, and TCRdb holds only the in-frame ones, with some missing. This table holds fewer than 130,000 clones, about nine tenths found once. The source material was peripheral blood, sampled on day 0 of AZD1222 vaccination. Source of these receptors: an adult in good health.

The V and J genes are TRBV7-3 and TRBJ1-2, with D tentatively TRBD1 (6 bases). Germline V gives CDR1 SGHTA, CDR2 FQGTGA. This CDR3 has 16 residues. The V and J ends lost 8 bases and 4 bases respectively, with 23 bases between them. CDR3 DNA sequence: TGTGCCAGCCACCCGGGACAACTGAGGACGGGCTATGGCTACACCTTC. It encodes CASHPGQLRTGYGYTF.

Here the CDR3 reads CASSHPVGTALNYEQYF. DNA of the CDR3: TGTGCCAGCAGTCACCCGGTTGGGACAGCGCTTAATTACGAGCAGTACTTC. J is TRBJ2-7 and V is TRBV6-2 or TRBV6-3; 7 nucleotides agree with TRBD1. The CDR3 length is 17 residues. The V gene's germline CDR1 is MNHEY and CDR2 SVGEGT. Unmatched junction bases numbered 17, after V lost 5 bases and J lost 4 bases.

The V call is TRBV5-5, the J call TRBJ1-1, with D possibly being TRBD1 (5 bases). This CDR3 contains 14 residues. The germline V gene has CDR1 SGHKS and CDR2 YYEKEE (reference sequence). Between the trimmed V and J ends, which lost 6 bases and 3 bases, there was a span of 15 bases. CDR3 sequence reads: CASTPGGEDTEAFF. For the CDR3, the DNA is TGTGCCAGCACCCCGGGGGGAGAGGACACTGAAGCTTTCTTT.

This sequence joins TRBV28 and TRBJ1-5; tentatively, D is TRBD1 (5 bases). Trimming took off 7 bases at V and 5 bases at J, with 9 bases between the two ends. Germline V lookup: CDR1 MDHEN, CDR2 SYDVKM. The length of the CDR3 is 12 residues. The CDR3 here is CASNAGHQPQHF. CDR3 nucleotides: TGTGCCAGCAATGCAGGGCATCAGCCCCAGCATTTT.

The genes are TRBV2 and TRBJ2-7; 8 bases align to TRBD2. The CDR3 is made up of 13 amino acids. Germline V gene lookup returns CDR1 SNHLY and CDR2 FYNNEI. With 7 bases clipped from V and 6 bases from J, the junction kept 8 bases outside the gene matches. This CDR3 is CASMRPGGGEQYF. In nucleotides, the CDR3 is TGTGCCAGCATGAGGCCCGGGGGGGGCGAGCAGTACTTC. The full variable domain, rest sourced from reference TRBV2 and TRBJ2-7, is EPEVTQTPSHQVTQMGQEVILRCVPISNHLYFYWYRQILGQKVEFLVSFYNNEISEKSEIFDDQFSVERPDGSNFTLKIRSTKLEDSAMYFCASMRPGGGEQYFGPGTRLTVT.

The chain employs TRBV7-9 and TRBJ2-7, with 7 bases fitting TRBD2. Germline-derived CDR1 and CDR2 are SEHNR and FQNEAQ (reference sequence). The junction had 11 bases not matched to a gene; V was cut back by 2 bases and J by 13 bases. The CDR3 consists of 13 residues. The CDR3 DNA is TGTGCCAGCAGCTTATCAGAAAAGCGGGGCATTTACTTC. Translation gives CASSLSEKRGIYF.

CDR3 residues: CASRRDGTYSEKLFF. The CDR3 region has the DNA TGTGCCAGCAGGAGGGACGGGACATATTCTGAAAAACTGTTTTTT. This chain links TRBV6-5 with TRBJ1-4; D is perhaps TRBD1 (6 bases). V gave up 6 bases and J gave up 7 bases, with 18 bases separating them. Germline V gives CDR1 MNHEY, CDR2 SVGAGI. This CDR3 contains 15 residues.

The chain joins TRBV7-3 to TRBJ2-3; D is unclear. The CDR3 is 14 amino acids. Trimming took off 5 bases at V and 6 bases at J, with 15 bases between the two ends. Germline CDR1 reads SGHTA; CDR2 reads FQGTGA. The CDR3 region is CASSLDSYSDTQYF. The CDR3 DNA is TGTGCCAGCAGCCTAGACTCGTACTCGGATACGCAGTATTTT.

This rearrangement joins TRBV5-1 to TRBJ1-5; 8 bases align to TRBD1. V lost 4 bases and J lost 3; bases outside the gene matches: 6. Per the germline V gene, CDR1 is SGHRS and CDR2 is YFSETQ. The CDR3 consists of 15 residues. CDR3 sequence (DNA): TGCGCCAGCAGCAAGACGACAGGGGTCAATCAGCCCCAGCATTTT. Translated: CASSKTTGVNQPQHF.

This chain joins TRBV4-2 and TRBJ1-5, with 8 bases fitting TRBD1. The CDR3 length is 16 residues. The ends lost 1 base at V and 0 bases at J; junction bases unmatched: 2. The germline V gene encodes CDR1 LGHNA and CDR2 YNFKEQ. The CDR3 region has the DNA TGTGCCAGCAGCCAAGGGACAGGGAGTAGCAATCAGCCCCAGCATTTT. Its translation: CASSQGTGSSNQPQHF.

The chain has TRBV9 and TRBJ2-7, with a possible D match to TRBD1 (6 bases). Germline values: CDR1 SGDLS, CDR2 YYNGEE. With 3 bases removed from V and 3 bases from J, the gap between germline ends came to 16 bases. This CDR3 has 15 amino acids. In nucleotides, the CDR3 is TGTGCCAGCAGCGCCGGCGTGGGACACCTCTACGAGCAGTACTTC. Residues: CASSAGVGHLYEQYF.

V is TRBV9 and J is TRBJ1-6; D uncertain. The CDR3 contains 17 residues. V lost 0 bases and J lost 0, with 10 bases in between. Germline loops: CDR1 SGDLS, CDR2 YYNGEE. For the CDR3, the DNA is TGTGCCAGCAGCGTAGACAGCCAGTACTCCTATAATTCACCCCTCCACTTT. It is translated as CASSVDSQYSYNSPLHF.

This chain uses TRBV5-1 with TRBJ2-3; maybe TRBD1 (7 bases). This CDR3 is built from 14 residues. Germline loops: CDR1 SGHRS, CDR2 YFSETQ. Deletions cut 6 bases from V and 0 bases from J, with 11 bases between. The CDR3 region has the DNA TGCGCCAGCACACAGGGGACTAGCACAGATACGCAGTATTTT. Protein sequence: CASTQGTSTDTQYF.

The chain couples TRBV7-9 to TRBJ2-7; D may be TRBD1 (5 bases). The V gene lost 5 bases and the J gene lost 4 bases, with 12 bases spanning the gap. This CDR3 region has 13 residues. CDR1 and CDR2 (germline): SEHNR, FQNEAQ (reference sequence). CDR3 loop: CASSLGQKYEQYF. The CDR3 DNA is TGTGCCAGCAGCCTCGGACAAAAATACGAGCAGTACTTC.

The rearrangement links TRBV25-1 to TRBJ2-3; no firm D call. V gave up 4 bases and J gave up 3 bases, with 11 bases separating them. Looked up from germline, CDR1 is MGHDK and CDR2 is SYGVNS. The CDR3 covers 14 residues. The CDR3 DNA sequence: TGTGCCAGCAGTGTCCGGTTAGGGACAGATACGCAGTATTTT. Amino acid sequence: CASSVRLGTDTQYF.

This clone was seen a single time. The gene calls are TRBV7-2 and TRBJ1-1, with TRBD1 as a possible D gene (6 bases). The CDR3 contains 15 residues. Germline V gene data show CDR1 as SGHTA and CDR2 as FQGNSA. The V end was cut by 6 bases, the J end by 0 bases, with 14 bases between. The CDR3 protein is CASRQGPRMNTEAFF. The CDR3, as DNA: TGTGCCAGCAGGCAGGGGCCCCGGATGAACACTGAAGCTTTCTTT.

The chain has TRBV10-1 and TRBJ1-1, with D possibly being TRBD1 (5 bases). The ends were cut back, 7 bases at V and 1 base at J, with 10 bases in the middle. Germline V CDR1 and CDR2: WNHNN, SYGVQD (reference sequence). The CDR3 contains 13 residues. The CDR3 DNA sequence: TGCGCCAGCACAGGGACGCCGAACACTGAAGCTTTCTTT. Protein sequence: CASTGTPNTEAFF.

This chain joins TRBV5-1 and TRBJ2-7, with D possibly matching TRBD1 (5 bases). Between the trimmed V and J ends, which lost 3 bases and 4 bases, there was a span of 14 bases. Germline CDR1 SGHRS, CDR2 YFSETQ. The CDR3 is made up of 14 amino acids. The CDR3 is CASSSLLGRYEQYF. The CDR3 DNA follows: TGCGCCAGCAGCTCATTGTTGGGGCGTTACGAGCAGTACTTC.

Here the CDR3 DNA reads TGTGCCAGCAGTTTTGGTCAGAACTATGGCTACACCTTC. Its protein is CASSFGQNYGYTF. The chain has TRBV12-3 or TRBV12-4 and TRBJ1-2; D call uncertain. The CDR3 spans 13 residues. The V and J ends lost 3 bases and 2 bases respectively, with 7 bases between them.